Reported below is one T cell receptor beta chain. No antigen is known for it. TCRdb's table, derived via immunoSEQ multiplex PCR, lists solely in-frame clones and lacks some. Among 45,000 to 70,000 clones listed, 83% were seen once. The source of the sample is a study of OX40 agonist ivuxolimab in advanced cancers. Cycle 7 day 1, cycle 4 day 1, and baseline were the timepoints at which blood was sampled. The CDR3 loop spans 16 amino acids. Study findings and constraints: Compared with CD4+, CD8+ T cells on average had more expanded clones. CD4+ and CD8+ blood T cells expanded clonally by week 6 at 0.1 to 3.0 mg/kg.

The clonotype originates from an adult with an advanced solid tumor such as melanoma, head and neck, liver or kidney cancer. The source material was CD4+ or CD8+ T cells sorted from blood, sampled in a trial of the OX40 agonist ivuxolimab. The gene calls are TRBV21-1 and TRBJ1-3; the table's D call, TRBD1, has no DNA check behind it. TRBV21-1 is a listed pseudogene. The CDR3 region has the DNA TGTGCCAGCAGCAAGGGGTGCGGGGACAGTCGAAACACCATATATTTT. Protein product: CASSKGCGDSRNTIYF.